This T cell receptor (beta chain) was obtained from a study of a mutant IDH1 vaccine in newly diagnosed glioma. On the study more broadly: Earlier therapy was either radiotherapy, temozolomide, or both, and most got both.

Germline V gene sequence: CDR1 MNHNY, CDR2 SVGAGI (reference sequence). The CDR3 is 14 residues long. Trimming removed 9 bases from V and 2 bases from J; junction bases left unmatched: 7. Libraries were prepared by immunoSEQ multiplex PCR; TCRdb keeps only in-frame clonotypes and omits some of them. This sample has about 53,000 clones; approximately 79% occur once, and the top ten carry approximately 2.8%. A word on this clone: What it recognizes is unknown.

Time point described: week 5, during vaccination. Doses of 300 ug of mutant IDH1 20-mer peptide were given with topical imiquimod. V is TRBV6-6 and J is TRBJ1-5, with 7 bases lining up with TRBD1. The specimen was PBMCs, collected from a glioma patient whose treatment included an IDH1 peptide vaccine. The receptor's source is a woman aged 18-35 years with glioma. Some clones in this sample may be carry-over from other donors' samples. CDR3 nucleotide sequence: TGTGCCAGTAGCAGGGGGTCAGGCAATCAGCCCCAGCATTTT. Its translation is CASSRGSGNQPQHF.